The entry below describes one T cell receptor beta chain. Its antigen is currently not known. No quality values exist for individual bases; no much larger clone is one base distant. The protocol used for the library was the immunoSEQ multiplex PCR assay. The multiplex PCR relied on a mix of 60 forward primers for TCR Vbeta segments and 13 reverse primers for TCR Jbeta segments. A multiplex PCR assay on genomic DNA amplified the CDR3 region of rearranged TCR beta genes. Amplified TCR beta libraries were sequenced as 87-base-pair reads on the Illumina HiSeq System. Processing in the source paper ran as follows. A later analysis counted about 76 million unique TCR beta chains across the 700 or so repertoires, and roughly 10 million of these chains were shared by at least two donors. A nearest-neighbor algorithm error-corrected the raw reads and collapsed the reads into unique sequences, merging closely related sequences to remove PCR and sequencing errors. Alignment of CDR3 sequences to IMGT reference sequences was used to assign V, D and J gene segments. For a sequence to be retained, a match of at least six nucleotides to both a V gene segment and a J gene segment was required. Rearrangements were called productive when the CDR3 lacked stop codons and stayed in frame with V and J; all others were non-productive. Following IMGT convention, CDR3 was defined as the stretch from the second conserved V-encoded cysteine up to the conserved J-encoded phenylalanine. Sequences without an unambiguous match to a single V gene segment were excluded from the earlier analysis of 450 to 750 of the donors. An earlier analysis of a few hundred of the donors called V segments functional above 56.7% productive rearrangements and segregating when the between-donor standard deviation exceeded 5%. A statistical classification framework was built for diagnosing cytomegalovirus status from the catalog of TCR beta chain sequences. V and J gene assignment, in a later analysis, came from comparing TCR nucleotide sequences with IMGT/GENE-DB human TR gene sequences. A later analysis assigned CDR3 sequences and most-parsimonious VDJ recombination scenarios with the TCRdist pipeline. A later analysis defined each TCR beta chain by its CDR3 amino acid sequence plus V-gene family, and excluded reads lacking a unique V-gene family. To address suspected cross-contamination and a sequencing artifact, a later analysis removed approximately 600 highly shared, low-generation-probability nucleotide sequences. In a later analysis, a clonal expansion index was calculated for each public chain from normalized within-repertoire ranks of inferred template counts. A later analysis computed generation probabilities with a VDJ recombination model fitted to out-of-frame rearrangements, and checked the results against IGoR. In a later analysis, TCR-TCR, TCR-HLA and TCR-CMV co-occurrence was scored with hypergeometric tests, and a repertoire-size bias correction was applied to TCR pairs. False discovery rates were estimated in a later analysis by permuting HLA or CMV assignments 20 times. A later analysis grouped co-occurring TCRs with DBSCAN, adding TCRdist sequence similarity when clustering within HLA-allele-positive subsets. For co-occurrence clustering, repertoires with fewer than 30,000 or more than 120,000 public chains were excluded, along with about five repertoires with anomalous nucleotide sharing. TCRdb took over this immuneACCESS table, retaining in-frame rearrangements with V and J assigned. Such tables are incomplete; in checked studies, under half of the missing clones stem from an unresolved V gene, and the remainder is unexplained. V, J and clone size reflect that table, while D and trimming were determined from the DNA. The sample table records 140,000 or so clones; about 72% of these occur just once. 2.1% of the sample comes from the top ten.

The CDR3 contains 12 residues, cysteine and phenylalanine counted. Here the CDR3 DNA is all that survives: 36 bases in frame from base 1. Per the germline V gene, MGHRA is the CDR1 and YSYEKL is the CDR2. The germline ends are 7 bases apart after V is trimmed by 0 bases and J by 8 bases. The source of the sample is a study of cytomegalovirus exposure and HLA in healthy donors (dated by TCRdb to 2016 to 2017). Some background on the complete study: According to an earlier analysis of around 600 of the donors, roughly 180 million T cells yielded some 110 million unique TCR beta sequences and approximately 300 Gb of sequence data. The T cell repertoires of around 670 subjects were profiled by immunosequencing and related to cytomegalovirus serostatus. Donor age, sex, ethnicity and CMV serostatus were compiled alongside the repertoire data. A later genetic analysis took genome-wide SNP genotypes for 398 of the 666 donors and used that subset as a discovery cohort. Because of strong linkage in the cohort, five DR-DQ haplotypes were treated as single units for association and clustering. Typing coverage differed by locus: A, B, C, DRB1 and DQB1 were typed in about 620-630 donors, DQA1 in 522, DPA1 in 600 to 610, and DPB1 in roughly 450. An earlier analysis of several hundred of the donors applied high-throughput TCR beta sequencing to assess whether each TCR beta V gene segment acted as functional or pseudogenic. All discovery cohort repertoires had been generated on a single sequencing platform. The genetic ancestry cluster associated with self-reported Caucasian donors included over 65% of the approximately 410 genotyped donors. The study combined high-throughput TCR immunosequencing, statistical association of individual TCRs with disease status, and machine learning to predict cytomegalovirus infection status. On average, 235,054 unique TCR beta nucleotide sequences were sequenced per donor among 300 to 500 genotyped donors of the cohort, with roughly 18% of those sequences being non-productive. Class I and class II HLA loci were covered by the typing at four-digit resolution. Around 330 gigabases of sequencing data and around 85 million unique TCR sequences made up an early release that covered around 640 HLA-typed donors. A separate validation cohort of roughly 110 different subjects was used in addition to the 666-subject first cohort. The study aimed to test whether signatures of past pathogen exposure could be identified by cataloging public T cell receptors. The later analysis used no new phenotypic data to find candidate immune exposures, relying instead on TCR beta sequences and their occurrence across donors. In a later analysis, previously published TCR beta repertoires from some 640 donors were re-analyzed and high-resolution HLA genotyping was added so that TCR occurrence patterns could be studied. The research as a whole found: Correlated functional status among segregating V segments might reflect linkage disequilibrium, but an unknown experimental factor could not be ruled out. A cluster of highly shared sequence variants was judged likely to represent a technical artifact of the sequencing pipeline. HLA typing was unavailable for some donors at each locus, so association tests used only the typed subset. In a later analysis, some 18,000 TCR beta sequences were associated with specific HLA alleles at a false discovery rate of 0.05. Because the 87-base-pair reads could not distinguish some IMGT-functional V segments, including TRBV6-2 and TRBV6-3, those segments were excluded. The authors suggested that the approach could potentially be generalized to other disease states and immunological phenotypes. Most TCR sequences were seen in very few donors, while some public TCRs were found in many individuals. This cohort had only TCR beta chains sequenced, and the lack of alpha or paired-chain data limited which features could be detected. In a later genetic analysis, fewer N-insertions in productive TCRs were reported among donors in an Asian-associated ancestry cluster than the approximately 670-donor mean. When HLA alleles, especially DR and DQ, strongly co-occurred, attributing TCR associations to individual alleles was difficult. According to a later analysis, TCR association rates differed among HLA loci, with DRB1 alleles showing the most associated TCRs and HLA-C alleles showing the fewest. The only immune exposure information available for the cohort was CMV serostatus. V-gene and J-gene trimming of TCR beta chains was associated with a missense DCLRE1C variant in a later genetic analysis, and the association was replicated in an independent cohort. In the study, some 160 TCR beta chains were listed as associated with cytomegalovirus. In both the original and validation cohorts, the classifier was reported to diagnose cytomegalovirus status with high specificity and sensitivity. In a later analysis, most CMV-associated TCR beta chains were found to appear HLA-restricted, with HLA associations seemingly driven largely by CMV exposure. Approximately 18 rarely observed V segments, including chromosome 9 orphons, were excluded from the earlier analysis of approximately 500 of the donors because counts were too low. Compared with equally common non-associated chains, HLA-associated TCR beta chains in a later analysis were more clonally expanded and had lower generation probabilities. A few of the identified cytomegalovirus-associated TCR beta chains were confirmed in vitro to be specific for cytomegalovirus antigens. A further reported finding was that TCR beta sequences accurately predicted the HLA-A and HLA-B alleles for most subjects in the first cohort. Broadly in line with IMGT annotations, most TCR beta V segments showed up in productive rearrangements about 90% or about 30% of the time in an earlier analysis of 450 to 750 of the donors. Roughly uniform sequencing depth across donors was assumed in presence/absence analyses, although this assumption may not hold. A later analysis reported that several top co-occurrence clusters appeared linked to parvovirus B19, influenza, CMV and Epstein-Barr virus.

The cohort consisted of 600 to 750 healthy bone marrow donors. Cohort members were all nominally healthy when sampled, although unrecorded immune exposures were likely present. The donor was CMV seronegative and belonged to the group of roughly 330 seronegative cohort members. Every donor gave a peripheral blood sample, and the peripheral blood mononuclear cells from that sample were used for TCR beta sequencing. Genomic DNA was extracted from the blood cell samples with the Qiagen DNeasy Blood Extraction Kit. The chain links TRBV4-1 with TRBJ1-2; no D gene call is confident. The clonotype comes from a man aged 40-49 years in good health and CMV-seronegative. Sequencing was carried out using PBMCs. This receptor carries the CDR3 CASSQERSGYTF. In nucleotides, the sequence is TGCGCCAGCAGCCAAGAGCGGTCAGGCTACACCTTC.